The entry below gives a single T cell receptor (beta chain) sequence along with its context. The target of this receptor is not known. Base-call qualities are not available, and no considerably larger clone is one nucleotide away. Library prep was done by the immunoSEQ multiplex PCR assay. TCRdb re-hosts the immuneACCESS table, in-frame sequences only. Its copies lack some clones; in the studies checked, an unresolved V gene accounts for under half of them, and the cause for the rest is not known. In this sample the table shows 45,000 to 60,000 clones, about 86% of which occur a single time. In total, the top ten clones hold more than 4.5% of the sample. This sample was included in a study of technical replicates of blood from a few donors (dated by TCRdb to the late 2010s). Compared with germline, V lacks 2 bases and J lacks 3 bases; bases without a gene match: 6. Inclusive of the bounding cysteine and phenylalanine, the CDR3 is 16 residues long. Left in the record is the CDR3 DNA by itself, 48 bases read in frame from the first base. Looking up the germline V gene yields CDR1 SGHTA and CDR2 FQGNSA.

Specimen: PBMCs. The sequence came from a human donor in good health. Some clones in this sample may be carry-over from other donors' samples. This receptor chain uses TRBV7-2 and TRBJ1-5, and 8 junction bases match TRBD1. The encoded CDR3 is CASSLSGTGYNQPQHF. The DNA reads TGTGCCAGCAGCTTATCCGGGACAGGCTACAATCAGCCCCAGCATTTT.